These T cell receptor beta chains were read from a single sample in a study of OX40 agonist ivuxolimab in advanced cancers. Measured with immunoSEQ multiplex PCR; TCRdb has only the in-frame clones, and not every one. The sample includes 80,000 or so clones, around 83% of them seen just once. Sequences were derived from CD4+ or CD8+ T cells sorted from blood, sampled in a trial of the OX40 agonist ivuxolimab. Every receptor here comes from an adult with an advanced solid tumor such as melanoma, head and neck, liver or kidney cancer. Each CDR3 is given without its conserved first and last residue. Fields, in order: V gene, D gene, CDR3 length, clone size, J gene, CDR3 protein. A D gene is named only where the DNA matches it firmly. Size tells how often a clone was seen (once, few, many) or the class of an expanded clone, and some rows leave it out.

V gene: TRBV7-9; D gene: .; CDR3 length: 9; clone size: once; J gene: TRBJ2-7; CDR3 protein: ASSLVGEQY
V gene: TRBV11-2; D gene: .; CDR3 length: 10; clone size: .; J gene: TRBJ1-2; CDR3 protein: ASSLVRREIH
V gene: TRBV7-8; D gene: .; CDR3 length: 12; clone size: .; J gene: TRBJ1-2; CDR3 protein: ASSFKGQENGYT
V gene: TRBV5-4; D gene: .; CDR3 length: 14; clone size: .; J gene: TRBJ2-1; CDR3 protein: ASSLSAYRDYNEQF
V gene: TRBV6-6; D gene: .; CDR3 length: 13; clone size: .; J gene: TRBJ2-2; CDR3 protein: ASSYLRRDTGELF
V gene: TRBV6-1; D gene: .; CDR3 length: 10; clone size: .; J gene: TRBJ2-2; CDR3 protein: ASKASVGELF
V gene: TRBV16; D gene: .; CDR3 length: 14; clone size: few; J gene: TRBJ1-5; CDR3 protein: ASSLRTVDSNQPQH
V gene: TRBV2; D gene: .; CDR3 length: 11; clone size: few; J gene: TRBJ1-1; CDR3 protein: ASIRERGDEAF
V gene: TRBV7-3; D gene: TRBD2; CDR3 length: 12; clone size: .; J gene: TRBJ2-1; CDR3 protein: ASSRTSTYNEQF
V gene: TRBV2; D gene: TRBD1; CDR3 length: 11; clone size: .; J gene: TRBJ2-7; CDR3 protein: ASSGTGGHEQY
V gene: TRBV7-3; D gene: .; CDR3 length: 12; clone size: .; J gene: TRBJ2-7; CDR3 protein: ASSPSGRGSEQY
V gene: TRBV5-6; D gene: .; CDR3 length: 14; clone size: .; J gene: TRBJ1-5; CDR3 protein: ASSLAGRYSNQPQH
V gene: TRBV6-5; D gene: TRBD2; CDR3 length: 12; clone size: .; J gene: TRBJ2-2; CDR3 protein: ASRTGLGTGELF
V gene: TRBV28; D gene: .; CDR3 length: 9; clone size: .; J gene: TRBJ2-7; CDR3 protein: ATQGPYEQY
V gene: TRBV30; D gene: .; CDR3 length: 10; clone size: few; J gene: TRBJ1-1; CDR3 protein: AWSVIGGVAF
V gene: TRBV28; D gene: .; CDR3 length: 10; clone size: .; J gene: TRBJ2-3; CDR3 protein: ASGLMADTQY
V gene: TRBV5-4; D gene: .; CDR3 length: 11; clone size: .; J gene: TRBJ2-4; CDR3 protein: ASSLGDRNIQY